The source of this TCR beta chain is a study of early T cells in non-severe SARS-CoV-2 infection. Study background: Sequencing of unsorted whole blood was done on bulk RNA, leaving chains unpaired.

The CDR3 spans 15 residues. Germline loops: CDR1 SEHNR, CDR2 FQNEAQ (reference sequence). V was pared by 5 bases and J by 1 base, with 14 bases between. TCRdb reprocessed the 5' RACE reads with MiXCR, giving one entry per CDR3 protein. The table includes some 64,000 distinct CDR3 sequences, around 20% detected once. This receptor was taken from an adult who was a healthcare worker with PCR-confirmed SARS-CoV-2 infection or an uninfected control (not recorded which). The gene calls are TRBV7-9 and TRBJ2-5; TRBD2 is a possible D gene (6 bases). The specimen was whole blood, collected at baseline. CDR3 nucleotides: TGTGCCAGCAGCATCCCCCGGGACTTCCAAGAGACCCAGTACTTC. Its translation: CASSIPRDFQETQYF.